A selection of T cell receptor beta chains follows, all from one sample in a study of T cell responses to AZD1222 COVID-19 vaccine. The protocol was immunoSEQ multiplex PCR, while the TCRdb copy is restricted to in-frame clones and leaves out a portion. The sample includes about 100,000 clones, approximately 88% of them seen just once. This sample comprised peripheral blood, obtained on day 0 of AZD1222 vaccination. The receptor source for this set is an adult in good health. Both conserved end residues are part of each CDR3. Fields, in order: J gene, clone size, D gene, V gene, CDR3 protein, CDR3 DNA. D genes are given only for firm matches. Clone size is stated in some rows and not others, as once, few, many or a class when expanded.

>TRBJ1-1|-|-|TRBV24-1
CATSDVRTGQKRRDRLNTEAFF
TGTGCCACCAGTGATGTACGTACAGGGCAAAAGAGACGGGATCGTCTGAACACTGAAGCTTTCTTT
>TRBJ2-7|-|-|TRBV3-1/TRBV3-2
CASSQDTRGDYEQYF
TGTGCCAGCAGCCAAGACACCAGGGGAGACTACGAGCAGTACTTC
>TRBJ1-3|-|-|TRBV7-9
CASSLGGGADGNTIYF
TGTGCCAGCAGCTTAGGCGGGGGCGCGGATGGAAACACCATATATTTT
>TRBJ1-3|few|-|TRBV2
CARSKRSGNTIYF
TGTGCCAGAAGTAAAAGATCTGGAAACACCATATATTTT
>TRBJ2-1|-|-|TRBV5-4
CASSLDFLGEQFF
TGTGCCAGCAGCTTAGACTTCCTTGGTGAGCAGTTCTTC
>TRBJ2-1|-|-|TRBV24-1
CATSDPGPTDEQFF
TGTGCCACCAGTGATCCCGGACCGACCGATGAGCAGTTCTTC
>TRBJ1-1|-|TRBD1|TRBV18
CASSNGQGENTEAFF
TGTGCCAGCTCAAACGGACAGGGGGAGAACACTGAAGCTTTCTTT
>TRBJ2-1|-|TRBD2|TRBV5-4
CASSAKHGRSYNEQFF
TGTGCCAGCAGCGCTAAACACGGGAGGAGCTACAATGAGCAGTTCTTC
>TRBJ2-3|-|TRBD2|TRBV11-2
CASSFSGGRSTDTQYF
TGTGCCAGCAGCTTTAGCGGGGGGCGGAGCACAGATACGCAGTATTTT
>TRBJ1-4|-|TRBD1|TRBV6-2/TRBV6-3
CASSPGQGAVAEKLFF
TGTGCCAGCAGCCCTGGACAGGGGGCGGTAGCTGAAAAACTGTTTTTT
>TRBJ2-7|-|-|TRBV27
CASGRDADYEQYF
TGTGCCAGCGGTAGGGACGCCGACTACGAGCAGTACTTC
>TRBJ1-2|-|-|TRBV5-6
CASSRRVGGYTF
TGTGCCAGCAGCAGGAGGGTGGGTGGCTACACCTTC
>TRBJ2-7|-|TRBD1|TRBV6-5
CASSYIGTGTDEQYF
TGTGCCAGCAGTTACATCGGGACAGGTACTGACGAGCAGTACTTC
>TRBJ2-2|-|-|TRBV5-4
CASSQIPGASTGELFF
TGTGCCAGCAGCCAAATTCCGGGGGCGAGCACCGGGGAGCTGTTTTTT
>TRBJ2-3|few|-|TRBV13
CASSLGLTDTQYF
TGTGCCAGCAGCTTAGGGCTAACAGATACGCAGTATTTT
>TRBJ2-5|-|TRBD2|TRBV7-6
CASGAGGKTQYF
TGTGCCAGTGGGGCGGGAGGAAAGACCCAGTACTTC
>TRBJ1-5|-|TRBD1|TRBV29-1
CSVEGRGGQPQHF
TGCAGCGTTGAGGGCAGGGGGGGACAGCCCCAGCATTTT
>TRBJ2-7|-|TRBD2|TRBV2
CASSFLAGGSYEQYF
TGTGCCAGCAGTTTCCTGGCGGGGGGATCCTACGAGCAGTACTTC
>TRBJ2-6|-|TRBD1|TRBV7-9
CASSRRGQSSFAGANVLTF
TGTGCCAGCAGCCGCAGGGGACAGTCCTCTTTTGCTGGGGCCAACGTCCTGACTTTC
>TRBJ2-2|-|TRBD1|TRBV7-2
CASSHHQDRGLSGELFF
TGTGCCAGCAGCCACCACCAGGACAGGGGGTTATCCGGGGAGCTGTTTTTT
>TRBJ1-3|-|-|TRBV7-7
CASSLDKGVPSGNTIYF
TGTGCTAGCAGCTTAGATAAGGGGGTCCCCTCTGGAAACACCATATATTTT
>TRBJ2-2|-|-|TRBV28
CASTGANTGELFF
TGTGCCAGCACCGGGGCGAACACCGGGGAGCTGTTTTTT
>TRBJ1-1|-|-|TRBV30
CAWSQGTYTEAFF
TGTGCCTGGAGTCAGGGGACCTACACTGAAGCTTTCTTT
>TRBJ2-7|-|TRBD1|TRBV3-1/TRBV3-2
CASSQPGQPFYEQYF
TGTGCCAGCAGCCAACCGGGACAGCCGTTCTACGAGCAGTACTTC
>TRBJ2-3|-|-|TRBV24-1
CATSEAGRADTQYF
TGTGCCACCAGTGAAGCAGGCCGGGCAGATACGCAGTATTTT
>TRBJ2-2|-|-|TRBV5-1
CASAVTGPNTGELFF
TGCGCCAGCGCCGTCACGGGACCGAACACCGGGGAGCTGTTTTTT
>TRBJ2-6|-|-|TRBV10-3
CAISEFVLAGDSGANVLTF
TGTGCCATCAGTGAGTTCGTGTTGGCAGGGGACTCTGGGGCCAACGTCCTGACTTTC
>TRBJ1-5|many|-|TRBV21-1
CASSKVTQGAAQPQHF
TGTGCCAGCAGCAAAGTGACGCAGGGGGCGGCTCAGCCCCAGCATTTT
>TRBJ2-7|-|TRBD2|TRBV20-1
CSASLASGRWYEQYF
TGCAGTGCTAGTCTGGCTAGCGGGAGGTGGTACGAGCAGTACTTC
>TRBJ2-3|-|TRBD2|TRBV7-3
CASSLRPSGIADTQYF
TGTGCCAGCAGCTTAAGGCCTAGCGGGATAGCAGATACGCAGTATTTT
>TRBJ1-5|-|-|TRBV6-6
CASSHWTESSRYSNQPQHF
TGTGCCAGCAGCCACTGGACGGAGAGTTCTCGTTATAGCAATCAGCCCCAGCATTTT
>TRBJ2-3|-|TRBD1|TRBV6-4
CASSPGDRETDTQYF
TGTGCCAGCTCCCCCGGCGACAGGGAAACAGATACGCAGTATTTT
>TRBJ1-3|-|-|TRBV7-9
CASSFDRFSGNTIYF
TGTGCCAGCAGCTTCGACAGATTCTCTGGAAACACCATATATTTT
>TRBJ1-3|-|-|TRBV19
CATRPRGGTGNTIYF
TGTGCCACCCGTCCACGTGGAGGAACTGGAAACACCATATATTTT
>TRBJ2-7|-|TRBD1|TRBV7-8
CASSFNSGQGFHYEQYF
TGTGCCAGCAGCTTCAACAGTGGACAGGGGTTCCACTACGAGCAGTACTTC
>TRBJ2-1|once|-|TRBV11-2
CASSPDRRFNEQFF
TGTGCCAGCAGTCCGGATCGACGGTTTAATGAGCAGTTCTTC
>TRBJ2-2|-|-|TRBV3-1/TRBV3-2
CASSPPTHGPIEDTGELFF
TGTGCCAGCAGCCCCCCCACTCACGGCCCGATTGAGGACACCGGGGAGCTGTTTTTT
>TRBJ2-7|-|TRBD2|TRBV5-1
CASSEREGRAEQYF
TGCGCCAGCAGCGAGCGGGAGGGCCGTGCCGAGCAGTACTTC
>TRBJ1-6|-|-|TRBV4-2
CASSQPLGSSYNSPLHF
TGTGCCAGCAGCCAGCCGCTAGGTAGCTCCTATAATTCACCCCTCCACTTT
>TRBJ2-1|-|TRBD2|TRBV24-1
CATSDTATIGGRASSYNEQFF
TGTGCCACCAGTGACACCGCTACTATTGGCGGGAGGGCCTCGTCCTACAATGAGCAGTTCTTC
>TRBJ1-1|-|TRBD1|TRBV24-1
CATGQGSNTEAFF
TGTGCCACCGGACAGGGATCGAACACTGAAGCTTTCTTT
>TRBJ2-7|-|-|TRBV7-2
CASSSYSGRSYEQYF
TGTGCCAGCAGCTCATATTCCGGGAGATCCTACGAGCAGTACTTC
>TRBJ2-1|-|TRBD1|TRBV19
CASRLQGEFYNEQFF
TGTGCCAGTAGGCTACAGGGGGAGTTCTACAATGAGCAGTTCTTC
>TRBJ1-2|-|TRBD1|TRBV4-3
CASSQDLGTGKVGGYTF
TGCGCCAGCAGCCAAGATCTCGGGACAGGGAAGGTCGGTGGCTACACCTTC
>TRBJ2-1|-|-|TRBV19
CASGYNEQFF
TGTGCCAGTGGCTACAATGAGCAGTTCTTC
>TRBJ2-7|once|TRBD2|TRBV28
CASSLTSGLVLAGVQYF
TGTGCCAGCAGTTTAACCTCCGGTTTGGTACTAGCGGGAGTGCAGTACTTC
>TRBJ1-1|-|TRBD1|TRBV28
CASSSPSGTGGMNTEAFF
TGTGCCAGCAGTTCTCCCTCCGGGACAGGGGGGATGAACACTGAAGCTTTCTTT
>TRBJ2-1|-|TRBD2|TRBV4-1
CASSQGGSVYNEQFF
TGCGCCAGCAGCCAAGGCGGGAGTGTTTACAATGAGCAGTTCTTC
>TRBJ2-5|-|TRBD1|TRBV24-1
CATSDFSRGLETQYF
TGTGCCACCAGTGATTTTTCCAGGGGGCTGGAGACCCAGTACTTC
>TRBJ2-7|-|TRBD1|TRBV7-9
CASSSEQGAIEQYF
TGTGCCAGCAGCTCGGAACAGGGGGCCATCGAGCAGTACTTC
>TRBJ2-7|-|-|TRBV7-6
CASSRAGRTYEQYF
TGTGCCAGCAGCCGGGCAGGGCGTACCTACGAGCAGTACTTC
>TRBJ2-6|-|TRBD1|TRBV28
CASSLLSVAGGSGANVLTF
TGTGCCAGCAGTTTACTCTCCGTGGCAGGGGGTTCTGGGGCCAACGTCCTGACTTTC
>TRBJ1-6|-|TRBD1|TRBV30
CAWTGTDYSPLHF
TGTGCCTGGACCGGGACAGACTATTCACCCCTCCACTTT